The next 23 T cell receptor beta chains were all read from a single sample in a study of blood T cell repertoires in COVID-19. Profiling relied on immunoSEQ multiplex PCR, and the TCRdb table lists in-frame clones only, not all of them. In the table there are over 20,000 clones, approximately 80% of which are singletons. The sequenced sample consisted of peripheral blood. The origin of the receptors is a man between 65 and 79 years old with acute or convalescent COVID-19.

The CDR3 DNA reads as TGTGCCAGCAGCTTAGGTCCGAGACAGGGGGACGAGCAGTACTTC. Translation gives CASSLGPRQGDEQYF. This chain connects TRBV11-2 to TRBJ2-7, with TRBD1 identical over 9 bases. There are 15 residues in the CDR3. Looked up from germline, CDR1 is SGHAT and CDR2 is FQNNGV. The J segment lost 5 bases and the V segment lost 1 base, leaving 6 bases of the junction unmatched.

In DNA, the CDR3 is TGTGCCAGCAGTGACTTAGACAGACCCTCCTACAATGAGCAGTTCTTC. This gives the protein CASSDLDRPSYNEQFF. This chain links TRBV28 with TRBJ2-1; a possible D gene is TRBD1 (5 bases). Per germline, CDR1 MDHEN and CDR2 SYDVKM. The CDR3 is made up of 16 amino acids. The V and J ends lost 5 bases and 0 bases respectively, with 14 bases between them.

This chain links TRBV18 with TRBJ1-3, with TRBD1 as a possible D gene (6 bases). Per the germline V gene, CDR1 is KGHSH and CDR2 is LQKENI. This CDR3 is built from 16 residues. The V and J ends lost 3 bases and 7 bases respectively, with 19 bases between them. CDR3: CASSPNELSTGNTIYF. The CDR3, as DNA: TGTGCCAGCTCACCGAACGAGCTGAGTACAGGGAACACCATATATTTT.

The chain couples TRBV6-4 to TRBJ2-5; 9 bases align to TRBD1. V lost 5 bases and J lost 3; bases outside the gene matches: 4. Germline V gives CDR1 MRHNA, CDR2 SNTAGT. The CDR3 length is 14 residues. The CDR3 DNA is TGTGCCAGCAGTCGATGGACAGGGGAAGAGACCCAGTACTTC. Encoded protein: CASSRWTGEETQYF.

The rearrangement uses TRBV27 and TRBJ2-7; TRBD1 is a possible D gene (5 bases). This CDR3 region has 16 residues. Germline loops: CDR1 MNHEY, CDR2 SMNVEV (reference sequence). V lost 3 bases and J lost 2, with 17 bases in between. The CDR3 bases are TGTGCCAGCAGTTTTCCCAACAGGCTCGTAACCTACGAGCAGTACTTC. This translates into CASSFPNRLVTYEQYF.

DNA of the CDR3: TGCGCCAGCGCCACAGGGGGAGGTCAAAACATTCAGTACTTC. Translation: CASATGGGQNIQYF. The genes are TRBV5-1 and TRBJ2-4, with 8 bases aligning to TRBD1. The germline CDR1 and CDR2 sequences are SGHRS and YFSETQ. The J segment lost 5 bases and the V segment lost 7 bases, leaving 8 bases of the junction unmatched. The CDR3 sequence is 14 residues long.

This chain connects TRBV7-9 to TRBJ1-6; TRBD1 aligns across 11 bases. The CDR3 contains 18 residues. Germline V CDR1 and CDR2: SEHNR, FQNEAQ (reference sequence). The V gene end was trimmed by 1 base and the J gene end by 8 bases; junction bases not matched to a gene: 10. This CDR3 is CASSLGSGQGAADSPLHF. DNA for the CDR3: TGTGCCAGCAGCTTAGGCTCCGGACAGGGGGCTGCTGATTCACCCCTCCACTTT. The whole variable domain, filled in from reference TRBV7-9 and TRBJ1-6, reads DTGVSQNPRHKITKRGQNVTFRCDPISEHNRLYWYRQTLGQGPEFLTYFQNEAQLEKSRLLSDRFSAERPKGSFSTLEIQRTEQGDSAMYLCASSLGSGQGAADSPLHFGNGTRLTVT.

This CDR3 is CASSQRPTGSETQYF. Here the CDR3 DNA reads TGTGCCAGCAGTCAAAGGCCCACGGGTTCAGAGACCCAGTACTTC. The rearrangement joins TRBV6-1 to TRBJ2-5, with D uncertain. Germline values: CDR1 MNHNS, CDR2 SASEGT. CDR3 length: 15 amino acids. Between the trimmed V and J ends, which lost 5 bases and 4 bases, there was a span of 17 bases.

V and J are TRBV3-1 (or the pseudogene TRBV3-2) and TRBJ2-1; 7 positions match TRBD1. Germline values: CDR1 LGHDT, CDR2 YNNKEL (reference sequence). Trimming cost V 4 bases and J 6 bases; bases outside gene matches: 3. This CDR3 has 13 amino acids. The CDR3 bases are TGTGCCAGCAGCCGGGGACAGACCAATGAGCAGTTCTTC. Its protein is CASSRGQTNEQFF.

Turning to this clone: The junction and the germline gene differ at one end; a read error may be behind it. The chain uses TRBV19 and TRBJ2-7; TRBD1 might be the D (6 bases). Germline lookup yields CDR1 LNHDA and CDR2 SQIVND (reference sequence). The CDR3 sequence is 14 residues long. CDR3 sequence reads: CASSIDRTDYAQYF. In DNA form, the CDR3 reads TGTGCCAGTAGTATCGATCGGACAGATTACGCGCAGTACTTC.

The J gene is TRBJ1-4, the V gene TRBV6-5; 8 bases are a match to TRBD1. The CDR3 runs 14 residues. The ends lost 6 bases at V and 8 bases at J; junction bases unmatched: 8. Germline values: CDR1 MNHEY, CDR2 SVGAGI. This chain's CDR3 is CASRPDRGREKLFF. The CDR3 nucleotides read TGTGCCAGCAGACCCGACAGGGGCAGAGAAAAACTGTTTTTT.

The V gene is TRBV3-1 (or the pseudogene TRBV3-2), the J gene TRBJ1-1; 7 bases line up with TRBD1. The CDR3 length is 12 residues. V trimming: 2 bases; J trimming: 9 bases; junction bases outside the gene matches: 3. Germline loops: CDR1 LGHDT, CDR2 YNNKEL (reference sequence). The CDR3 spells CASSQPGQKAFF. CDR3 nucleotides: TGTGCCAGCAGCCAACCGGGACAGAAAGCTTTCTTT.

There are a few counts of this clone. The rearrangement joins TRBV5-1 to TRBJ1-3, with D possibly being TRBD1 (5 bases). Germline CDR1 and CDR2: SGHRS and YFSETQ. This CDR3 has 17 residues. The V gene lost 0 bases and the J gene lost 1 base, with 14 bases spanning the gap. The CDR3 DNA sequence: TGCGCCAGCAGCTTGGTCGCAGGGAAAGGATCTGGAAACACCATATATTTT. Its protein is CASSLVAGKGSGNTIYF.

The V call is TRBV12-3 or TRBV12-4, the J call TRBJ1-6; D unresolved. This CDR3 spans 13 amino acids. V was trimmed by 5 bases and J by 8 bases, leaving 10 bases between them. CDR3 loop: CASSLDRDSPLHF. In DNA, the CDR3 is TGTGCCAGCAGTCTCGACCGGGATTCACCCCTCCACTTT.

This clone has only one observation. The chain employs TRBV7-2 and TRBJ1-1; D ambiguous. Trimming pared 6 bases from V and 10 bases from J, leaving 18 bases between. The CDR3 is made up of 13 amino acids. Per germline, CDR1 SGHTA and CDR2 FQGNSA. The CDR3 here is CASSLPGGLIAFF. The CDR3 DNA sequence: TGTGCCAGCAGTTTACCGGGAGGGTTGATAGCTTTCTTT. The full variable domain, completed using reference TRBV7-2 and TRBJ1-1, is GAGVSQSPSNKVTEKGKDVELRCDPISGHTALYWYRQSLGQGLEFLIYFQGNSAPDKSGLPSDRFSAERTGGSVSTLTIQRTQQEDSAVYLCASSLPGGLIAFFGQGTRLTVV.

The genes are TRBV7-2 and TRBJ2-7; 7 nucleotides align to TRBD1. J gave up 1 base and V 5 bases, and 14 bases lay outside the gene matches. The CDR3 runs 17 residues. Germline CDR1 is SGHTA and CDR2 is FQGNSA. This chain's CDR3 is CASSRHSGGPTSYEQYF. The CDR3 DNA reads as TGTGCCAGCAGCCGCCACTCAGGGGGACCTACTTCCTACGAGCAGTACTTC.

This chain joins TRBV6-4 and TRBJ1-5, with 7 bases aligning to TRBD1. Germline V gene lookup returns CDR1 MRHNA and CDR2 SNTAGT. The CDR3 is 17 amino acids. The junction had 8 bases not matched to a gene; V was cut back by 0 bases and J by 3 bases. CDR3 loop: CASSDSNTGANNQPQHF. CDR3 DNA sequence: TGTGCCAGCAGTGACTCTAATACAGGGGCTAACAATCAGCCCCAGCATTTT.

The V gene is TRBV19, the J gene TRBJ1-4, with D perhaps matching TRBD1 (6 bases). This CDR3 has 15 residues. Trimming stripped 8 bases from V and 2 bases from J, with 15 bases between. Looked up from germline, CDR1 is LNHDA and CDR2 is SQIVND (reference sequence). CDR3: CASGRGDNTNEKLFF. The CDR3 bases are TGTGCCAGTGGTCGGGGGGACAATACTAATGAAAAACTGTTTTTT. Using reference TRBV19 and TRBJ1-4 for the parts outside the CDR3, the full variable domain is DGGITQSPKYLFRKEGQNVTLSCEQNLNHDAMYWYRQDPGQGLRLIYYSQIVNDFQKGDIAEGYSVSREKKESFPLTVTSAQKNPTAFYLCASGRGDNTNEKLFFGSGTQLSVL.

The V gene is TRBV7-2, the J gene TRBJ1-2, with 7 bases that match TRBD1. The V gene's germline CDR1 is SGHTA and CDR2 FQGNSA. The CDR3 contains 14 residues. Germline trimming cut 0 bases from V and 3 bases from J; bases unmatched to any gene: 1. Written as DNA, the CDR3 is TGTGCCAGCAGCTTAGCAGGACAGGACTATGGCTACACCTTC. It specifies CASSLAGQDYGYTF.

The rearrangement joins TRBV10-3 to TRBJ1-5; D possibly corresponds to TRBD1 (5 bases). V was trimmed by 7 bases and J by 5 bases, leaving 12 bases between them. The CDR3 contains 13 residues. Germline lookup yields CDR1 ENHRY and CDR2 SYGVKD. The CDR3 loop is CAITRQLDQPQHF. CDR3 sequence (DNA): TGTGCCATCACTCGACAGTTAGATCAGCCCCAGCATTTT.

The CDR3 DNA reads as TGTGCCAGCAGCCGCGGGGACAACTATGGCTACACCTTC. Amino acid sequence: CASSRGDNYGYTF. The chain recombines TRBV4-2 with TRBJ1-2; possible D gene TRBD1, 5 bases. Trimming pared 4 bases from V and 2 bases from J, leaving 8 bases between. CDR3 length equals 13 residues. The V gene's germline CDR1 is LGHNA and CDR2 YNFKEQ.

The V gene is TRBV11-2, the J gene TRBJ1-4, with unresolved D. Looked up from germline, CDR1 is SGHAT and CDR2 is FQNNGV. This CDR3 comprises 16 residues. Trimming stripped 5 bases from V and 0 bases from J, with 13 bases between. CDR3 sequence: CASSPRSGATNEKLFF. CDR3 DNA: TGTGCCAGCAGCCCCCGGTCGGGTGCAACTAATGAAAAACTGTTTTTT. The full variable domain, rest sourced from reference TRBV11-2 and TRBJ1-4, is EAGVAQSPRYKIIEKRQSVAFWCNPISGHATLYWYQQILGQGPKLLIQFQNNGVVDDSQLPKDRFSAERLKGVDSTLKIQPAKLEDSAVYLCASSPRSGATNEKLFFGSGTQLSVL.

The chain recombines TRBV2 with TRBJ2-7; 7 bases line up with TRBD1. CDR1 is SNHLY, CDR2 FYNNEI, per germline. This CDR3 contains 14 residues. V lost 5 bases, J lost 1 base, and 5 bases stayed unmatched. In DNA, the CDR3 is TGTGCCAGCAGTCGGGACAGCCTATCCTACGAGCAGTACTTC. This encodes CASSRDSLSYEQYF.